These 20 T cell receptor beta chains share one sample of origin, sequenced in a study of blood T cell repertoires in COVID-19. Method: immunoSEQ multiplex PCR; TCRdb's copy keeps in-frame clones and lacks some. Of about 530,000 clones listed, 85% to 90% are singletons. The sequenced material came from peripheral blood. The origin of the receptors is a woman aged 45-60 years with COVID-19, enrolled during active disease.

V is TRBV7-2 and J is TRBJ1-1, with TRBD1 as a possible D gene (5 bases). The CDR3 is made up of 14 amino acids. V was cut by 2 bases and J by 3 bases, with 10 bases left in between. Germline CDR1 SGHTA, CDR2 FQGNSA. This CDR3 reads CASSLQGGDTEAFF. CDR3 DNA sequence: TGTGCCAGCAGCTTACAGGGAGGGGACACTGAAGCTTTCTTT.

V is TRBV3-1 (or the pseudogene TRBV3-2) and J is TRBJ2-7, with 9 bases identical to TRBD1. V was clipped by 4 bases and J by 0 bases; unmatched bases: 10. The CDR3 contains 17 residues. CDR1 is LGHDT, CDR2 YNNKEL, per germline (reference sequence). CDR3 protein: CASSPITGGRSSYEQYF. The CDR3 coding sequence is TGTGCCAGCAGCCCAATAACAGGGGGCCGAAGCTCCTACGAGCAGTACTTC.

The chain couples TRBV11-2 to TRBJ2-1, with 15 bases matching TRBD2. V shed 4 bases, J shed 5 bases, and the junction held 12 bases outside the gene matches. The germline gives CDR1 SGHAT, CDR2 FQNNGV. The CDR3 is 19 amino acids. DNA of the CDR3: TGTGCCAGCAGCTCGCCCCTTGGACTAGCGGGGGGGCTAAACAATGAGCAGTTCTTC. Protein product: CASSSPLGLAGGLNNEQFF.

This rearrangement joins TRBV2 to TRBJ1-2, with D tentatively TRBD1 (6 bases). There are 15 residues in the CDR3. Per germline, CDR1 SNHLY and CDR2 FYNNEI. V lost 3 bases, J lost 2 bases, and 13 bases lay in between. The CDR3 spells CASSEWAGTNYGYTF. In DNA, the CDR3 is TGTGCCAGCAGTGAGTGGGCAGGGACAAACTATGGCTACACCTTC.

This clone was seen a few times. The J gene is TRBJ2-5, the V gene TRBV7-6, with D perhaps TRBD2 (6 bases). The CDR3 length is 15 residues. V was cut by 3 bases and J by 4 bases, with 15 bases left in between. From germline, CDR1 is SGHVS and CDR2 FNYEAQ. The CDR3: CASSFPGPGAETQYF. In nucleotides, the CDR3 is TGTGCCAGCAGCTTTCCGGGCCCGGGAGCAGAGACCCAGTACTTC. Drawing the rest from reference TRBV7-6 and TRBJ2-5, the complete variable domain is GAGVSQSPRYKVTKRGQDVALRCDPISGHVSLYWYRQALGQGPEFLTYFNYEAQQDKSGLPNDRFSAERPEGSISTLTIQRTEQRDSAMYRCASSFPGPGAETQYFGPGTRLLVL.

This chain links TRBV24-1 with TRBJ1-2; 9 nucleotides line up with TRBD1. V lost 4 bases to trimming and J lost 10 bases; unmatched junction nucleotides: 12. The CDR3 contains 15 residues. Germline CDR1 is KGHDR and CDR2 is SFDVKD. CDR3 sequence: CATSDSYGQGSNYTF. The CDR3 bases are TGTGCCACCAGTGACTCTTACGGACAGGGGTCAAACTACACCTTC.

This chain joins TRBV6-6 and TRBJ1-3, with a possible D match to TRBD1 (5 bases). The CDR3 is 18 amino acids. Germline CDR1 reads MNHNY; CDR2 reads SVGAGI (reference sequence). Trimming removed 5 bases from V and 4 bases from J, with 24 bases in between. In nucleotides, the CDR3 is TGTGCCAGCAGTCCAATCGTCCGGGGGTCCCTGTGGGGAAACACCATATATTTT. Translation: CASSPIVRGSLWGNTIYF.

This chain uses TRBV3-1 (or the pseudogene TRBV3-2) with TRBJ2-2; possible D gene TRBD2, 5 bases. CDR1 and CDR2 (germline): LGHDT, YNNKEL (reference sequence). The CDR3 totals 14 residues. Between the trimmed V and J ends, which lost 1 base and 7 bases, there was a span of 10 bases. This CDR3 is CASSQGPLGGELFF. In DNA, the CDR3 is TGTGCCAGCAGCCAAGGTCCACTAGGCGGGGAGCTGTTTTTT.

The rearrangement uses TRBV1 and TRBJ2-7; the table's D call, TRBD2, has no DNA check behind it. TRBV1 is a pseudogene segment. CDR3 length: 16 residues. In DNA form, the CDR3 reads TGCACCAGCAGCCATTCTGGAGACGGAGGACCCTACGAGCAGTACTTC. Translation: CTSSHSGDGGPYEQYF.

The rearrangement uses TRBV7-8 and TRBJ1-5; D is perhaps TRBD1 (6 bases). Germline assignment: CDR1 SGHVS and CDR2 FQNEAQ. CDR3 length equals 16 residues. Deletions cut 2 bases from V and 5 bases from J, with 16 bases between. The CDR3 region is CASSLRGVRGYQPQHF. Here the CDR3 DNA reads TGTGCCAGCAGCTTAAGGGGCGTGAGGGGGTATCAGCCCCAGCATTTT.

The chain links TRBV11-2 to TRBJ2-3; the D gene is possibly TRBD2 (5 bases). This CDR3 is 14 amino acids long. V was pared by 4 bases and J by 5 bases, with 13 bases between. Germline assignment: CDR1 SGHAT and CDR2 FQNNGV. For the CDR3, the DNA is TGTGCCAGCAGCTCTTTTAGAGGGCTAGATACGCAGTATTTT. Its translation: CASSSFRGLDTQYF.

This clone was seen more than once but under ten times. The chain carries TRBV5-1 and TRBJ1-3, with D uncertain. From germline, CDR1 is SGHRS and CDR2 YFSETQ. The V and J ends lost 0 bases and 0 bases respectively, with 4 bases between them. CDR3 length: 14 amino acids. The CDR3 bases are TGCGCCAGCAGCTTGGACAGCTCTGGAAACACCATATATTTT. Translation gives CASSLDSSGNTIYF.

This clone was seen a few times. The rearrangement uses TRBV2 and TRBJ2-7; 7 bases agree with TRBD1. V was pared by 7 bases and J by 0 bases, with 9 bases of the junction left unmatched. Germline-derived CDR1 and CDR2 are SNHLY and FYNNEI. CDR3 length: 15 residues. The CDR3 sequence: CASNPDRLSSYEQYF. The CDR3 nucleotides are TGTGCCAGCAATCCGGACAGGCTTAGCTCCTACGAGCAGTACTTC.

The table lists this clone with a count of one. The chain has TRBV6-7 and TRBJ2-7, with 7 bases that match TRBD1. TRBV6-7 is given ORF status, its function remaining uncertain. The CDR3 runs to 15 residues. V shed 6 bases and J 6 bases; nucleotides not matched to a gene: 14. CDR3 bases: TGTGCCAGCAGCTCTCGCTGTGAGGGGGCTTGCGAGCAGTACTTC. Translation gives CASSSRCEGACEQYF.

To note about this clone: A junction end diverges from the germline sequence, so it may reflect a read error. The J gene is TRBJ1-2, the V gene TRBV4-1; D is ambiguous. The CDR3 is 14 amino acids. CDR1 is MGHRA, CDR2 YSYEKL, per germline. The CDR3 sequence: CASSQGGSAKGYTF. In DNA, the CDR3 is TGCGCCAGCAGTCAAGGAGGGTCGGCCAAAGGCTACACCTTC.

This clone was found a few times. The rearrangement links TRBV27 to TRBJ1-5; D gene uncertain. Germline V gene sequence: CDR1 MNHEY, CDR2 SMNVEV (reference sequence). The V end was cut by 1 base, the J end by 4 bases, with 5 bases between. The CDR3 consists of 13 residues. The CDR3 protein is CASSLYRNQPQHF. The CDR3 DNA reads TGTGCCAGCAGTTTATACAGAAATCAGCCCCAGCATTTT.

As concerns this clone: This sample includes further DNA sequences coding for the same CDR3. The chain links TRBV2 to TRBJ1-6; D uncertain. This CDR3 is built from 14 residues. Germline CDR1 and CDR2: SNHLY and FYNNEI. Trimming took off 8 bases at V and 1 base at J, with 9 bases between the two ends. As DNA, the CDR3 is TGTGCCAGCGGCGAGGATTCCTATAATTCACCCCTCCACTTT. This gives the protein CASGEDSYNSPLHF.

The chain has TRBV19 and TRBJ1-5; the match to TRBD1 covers 7 bases. Germline V gives CDR1 LNHDA, CDR2 SQIVND (reference sequence). The V gene end was trimmed by 5 bases and the J gene end by 3 bases; junction bases not matched to a gene: 13. The CDR3 is made up of 17 amino acids. The CDR3 here is CASSLRQGASHNQPQHF. In DNA, the CDR3 is TGTGCCAGTAGTCTTCGACAGGGCGCGTCCCACAATCAGCCCCAGCATTTT.

The chain combines TRBV11-1 with TRBJ2-7; possible D gene TRBD2, 6 bases. CDR1 SGHAT and CDR2 FQDESV come from the germline V gene (reference sequence). Trimming pared 5 bases from V and 4 bases from J, leaving 12 bases between. CDR3 length equals 13 residues. The CDR3 loop reads CASSPGRGYEQYF. CDR3 DNA sequence: TGTGCCAGCAGCCCAGGGCGGGGTTACGAGCAGTACTTC.

The chain joins TRBV5-5 to TRBJ1-2; D unclear. V lost 0 bases, J lost 7 bases, and 13 bases lay in between. The CDR3 is 14 amino acids. Germline lookup yields CDR1 SGHKS and CDR2 YYEKEE (reference sequence). The CDR3, as DNA: TGTGCCAGCAGCTTGGCCAGTCTGGAGGGTGGCTACACCTTC. Amino acids: CASSLASLEGGYTF.